These 2 T cell receptor beta chains were all obtained from the same sample, sequenced in a study of blood T cell repertoires in COVID-19. Using immunoSEQ multiplex PCR, the repertoire was profiled, and TCRdb retains in-frame clones only, with some absent. This sample has roughly 90,000 clones, with 75% to 85% found just once. The sequenced sample was peripheral blood. All receptors derive from a woman aged 65 to 85 with acute or convalescent COVID-19.

The J gene is TRBJ1-1, the V gene TRBV29-1, with 7 bases matching TRBD1. J gave up 1 base and V 7 bases, and 6 bases lay outside the gene matches. The germline gives CDR1 SQVTM, CDR2 ANQGSEA. The CDR3 has 13 amino acids. The CDR3 sequence: CSGSGQSNTEAFF. CDR3 in DNA: TGCAGCGGGTCGGGACAGTCGAACACTGAAGCTTTCTTT.

The chain uses TRBV12-3 or TRBV12-4 and TRBJ2-3; D is perhaps TRBD2 (5 bases). Trimming removed 6 bases at V and 6 bases at J, with 10 bases between. The CDR3 runs 12 residues. This chain's CDR3 is CASSPIADTQYF. Here the CDR3 DNA reads TGTGCCAGCAGCCCCATAGCGGATACGCAGTATTTT.